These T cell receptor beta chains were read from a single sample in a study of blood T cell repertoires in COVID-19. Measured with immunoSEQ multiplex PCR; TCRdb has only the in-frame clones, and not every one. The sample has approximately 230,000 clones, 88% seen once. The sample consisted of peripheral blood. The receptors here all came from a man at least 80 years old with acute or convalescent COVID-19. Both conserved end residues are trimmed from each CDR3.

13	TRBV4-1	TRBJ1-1	ASSREGQGGAEAF
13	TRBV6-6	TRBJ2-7	ASSFSGTGDYEQY
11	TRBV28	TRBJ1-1	ASSAPVEAGTV
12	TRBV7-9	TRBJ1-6	ASSIPGQASPLH
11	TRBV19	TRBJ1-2	ASSSDRNYGYT
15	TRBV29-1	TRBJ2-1	SVVLATSRRSYNEQF
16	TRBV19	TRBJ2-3	ASTPTGLMGSSTDTQY
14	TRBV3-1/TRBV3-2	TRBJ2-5	ASSQAITSGTETQY
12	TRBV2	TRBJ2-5	ASNRDSSQETQY
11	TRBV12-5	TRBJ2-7	ASVLDRGGEQY
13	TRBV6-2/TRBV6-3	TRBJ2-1	ASSKNYDRDNEQF
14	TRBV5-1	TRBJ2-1	ASSSGQGRSYNEQF
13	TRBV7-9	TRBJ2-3	ASSLKTGRTDTQY
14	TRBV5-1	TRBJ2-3	ASSLEGGQSTDTQY
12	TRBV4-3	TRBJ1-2	ASSQAPGLSGYT
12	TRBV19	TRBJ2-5	ASSTGQGAETQY
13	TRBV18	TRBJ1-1	ASSPLSGRNTEAF
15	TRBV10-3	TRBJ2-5	AISESDNGGAGETQY
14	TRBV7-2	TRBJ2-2	ASSLERLERTGELF
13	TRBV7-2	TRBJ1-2	ASSGWDSGFYGYT
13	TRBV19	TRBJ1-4	ASSKGGQVSGKLF
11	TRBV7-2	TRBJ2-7	ASSFSGFNEQY
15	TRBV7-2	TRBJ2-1	ASSPVTSGSLGNEQF
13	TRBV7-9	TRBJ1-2	ASSLGMGTGRGYT
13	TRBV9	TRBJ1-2	ASSVAQGAVYGYT
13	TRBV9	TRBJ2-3	ASSVGPNQADTQY
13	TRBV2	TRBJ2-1	ASSDAGAGNNEQF
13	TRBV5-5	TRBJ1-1	ASSLPGAMNTEAF